This T cell receptor beta chain was sequenced for a study of T-cell memory formation after mild COVID-19. Study-wide findings and caveats: Contracting CD4+ clones lay largely in CM and EM, with CD8+ ones residing in EMRA. Day 15 to 85 contractors were CD4/CD8 balanced; later expanders leaned CD4+. The finding that pre-infection memory included some responding clones suggested that cross-reactive memory joined.

There are 15 residues in the CDR3. V lost 8 bases, J lost 4 bases, and 11 bases stayed unmatched. Germline CDR1 is SGHRS and CDR2 is YFSETQ. TCRdb independently ran MiXCR on the 5' RACE reads; one entry per CDR3 protein. The data hold about 280,000 distinct CDR3 sequences, with 8% to 10% observed a single time. This clonotype has just a few counts. Its cognate antigen is unknown. The chain employs TRBV5-1 and TRBJ2-3; 9 bases map to TRBD2. Sequencing was carried out using PBMCs or a T cell subset sorted from them (not recorded which). This sequence originates from a young man who had mild COVID-19 (a few samples of this study predate the infection). Cell type and time point are not known. CDR3 DNA sequence: TGCGCCAGTCACGCCGGGACTAGCCCCCCAGATACGCAGTATTTT. As protein: CASHAGTSPPDTQYF.